This T cell receptor beta chain is drawn from a study of graft-versus-host responses after intestinal transplantation. General study findings and limits: Recipient marrow showed GvH clones, some seen first in ileum or blood.

TCRdb's table, derived via immunoSEQ multiplex PCR, lists solely in-frame clones and lacks some. This sample has 20,000 or so clones, with around 42% found just once. The CDR3 runs to 14 residues. Trimming took 10 bases from V and 0 from J, leaving 16 bases between them. The V gene's germline CDR1 is SGHNT and CDR2 YYREEE (reference sequence). There are a few counts of this clone. Irradiated stimulators labeled with violet dye, approximately 200,000 in number, were plated with approximately 200,000 CFSE-labeled responders. The V call is TRBV5-4, the J call TRBJ2-5; a possible D gene is TRBD2 (6 bases). The sequencing used alloreactive CD4+ T cells from a mixed lymphocyte reaction culture, collected before intestinal transplant. Indicated subset: CFSE-low proliferating T cells sorted from roughly six-day pre-transplant mixed lymphocyte reaction (GvH or HvG direction). The sequence derives from a human patient who received an intestinal transplant. For the CDR3, the DNA is TGTGCCGCCGGAACCCGGGACTACCAAGAGACCCAGTACTTC. Protein product: CAAGTRDYQETQYF.